This T cell receptor (beta chain) was sequenced during a study of T cells in Graves' hyperthyroidism and ophthalmopathy. This clonotype came up many times. The CDR3 spans 14 residues. In germline, CDR1 is LGHDT, CDR2 YNNKEL (reference sequence). Trimming took off 4 bases at V and 6 bases at J, with 13 bases between the two ends. RNA transcripts were the template for amplifying TCR beta CDR3 regions. During a first-round RT-PCR of the TCR CDR3, the HTBI primer set was used. Each CDR3 protein gets one entry after TCRdb re-called the multiplex PCR reads with MiXCR. The data show 490,000 or so distinct CDR3 sequences, around a fifth seen once.

The TCR sequence derives from a woman aged 70-85 years with Graves' ophthalmopathy. Specimen: blood. The rearrangement links TRBV3-1 to TRBJ1-5, with a weak D call TRBD1 (6 bases). CDR3 region: CASSLPGAGQPQHF. The CDR3 DNA follows: TGTGCCAGCAGCCTCCCGGGGGCGGGTCAGCCCCAGCATTTT. Full variable domain (remainder filled in from reference TRBV3-1 and TRBJ1-5): DTAVSQTPKYLVTQMGNDKSIKCEQNLGHDTMYWYKQDSKKFLKIMFSYNNKELIINETVPNRFSPKSPDKAHLNLHINSLELGDSAVYFCASSLPGAGQPQHFGDGTRLSIL.